This is a list of T cell receptor beta chains from one sample in a study of blood T cell repertoires in COVID-19. Only in-frame clones appear in the TCRdb table, and some are missing; sequencing was by immunoSEQ multiplex PCR. The data hold some 110,000 clones, with 60% to 80% observed a single time. The sequenced sample consisted of peripheral blood. Receptor source: a human donor with acute or convalescent COVID-19. The donor label of this sample is uncertain. Both conserved end residues are trimmed from each CDR3. The order of the fields is J gene, CDR3 length, V gene, CDR3 protein.

TRBJ1-6 | 13 | TRBV6-2/TRBV6-3 | ASSRMTATYSPLH
TRBJ2-2 | 13 | TRBV3-1/TRBV3-2 | ASRLRVGDTGELF
TRBJ2-1 | 14 | TRBV3-1/TRBV3-2 | ASSSAMGQGFREQF
TRBJ2-1 | 13 | TRBV7-3 | ASSSHGGLAGEQF
TRBJ2-3 | 13 | TRBV29-1 | SVELAAGRTDTQY
TRBJ2-2 | 13 | TRBV29-1 | SVHTGVSSTGELF
TRBJ1-2 | 12 | TRBV11-2 | ASSRLDTNYGYT
TRBJ1-1 | 12 | TRBV29-1 | SVEDLGVAGEAF
TRBJ1-1 | 12 | TRBV9 | ASSVRAKNTEAF
TRBJ1-2 | 14 | TRBV4-1 | ASSQAITGGRGGYT
TRBJ2-1 | 14 | TRBV2 | ASRDRLAGVSNEQF
TRBJ2-2 | 13 | TRBV5-8 | ASTEGQLNTGELF
TRBJ1-4 | 13 | TRBV10-3 | AISPTGPTNEKLF
TRBJ2-1 | 12 | TRBV28 | ASSSGTSLYEQF
TRBJ1-1 | 12 | TRBV14 | ASSLDRVTTEAF
TRBJ1-2 | 12 | TRBV2 | ASSESGGIYGYT
TRBJ1-6 | 12 | TRBV10-2 | ASSAGTFNSPLH
TRBJ2-5 | 12 | TRBV6-6 | ASNLAGIGETQY
TRBJ1-6 | 12 | TRBV6-5 | ASGAGGYNSPLH
TRBJ1-1 | 12 | TRBV11-2 | ASSLYRGNTEAF
TRBJ1-1 | 13 | TRBV11-2 | ASSTLSYRVTEAF
TRBJ2-3 | 12 | TRBV30 | AWMWGGDTDTQY
TRBJ2-3 | 15 | TRBV2 | ASKGVAGGLGTDTQY
TRBJ2-5 | 12 | TRBV2 | ASTEGRLGETQY
TRBJ2-7 | 13 | TRBV4-2 | ASSQLIDRQREQY
TRBJ1-1 | 12 | TRBV7-3 | ASSLQGGDTEAF
TRBJ1-1 | 12 | TRBV2 | ASSEDIPNTEAF
TRBJ1-4 | 13 | TRBV5-6 | ASSLVGVTNEKLF
TRBJ2-1 | 14 | TRBV15 | ATSREPVSSYNEQF
TRBJ2-3 | 13 | TRBV5-1 | ASSDWGGRGDTQY
TRBJ1-2 | 10 | TRBV28 | ASTGGPYGYT
TRBJ2-6 | 15 | TRBV2 | ASSGRLWTSGANVLT
TRBJ1-6 | 11 | TRBV27 | ASTSSYNSPLH
TRBJ2-3 | 13 | TRBV30 | AWSVGAGSTDTQY
TRBJ2-2 | 13 | TRBV5-1 | ASSVSGGRTGELF
TRBJ2-2 | 13 | TRBV2 | ASAQGHTNTGELF
TRBJ2-3 | 14 | TRBV7-3 | ASSLWTGRNTDTQY
TRBJ2-7 | 14 | TRBV6-5 | ASSYSFQGSSYEQY
TRBJ1-1 | 11 | TRBV9 | ASRTPGNTEAF
TRBJ1-2 | 11 | TRBV5-6 | ASSGTADYGYT
TRBJ1-1 | 13 | TRBV25-1 | ASSDRDRVCTEAF
TRBJ1-2 | 12 | TRBV11-2 | ASSLEAGGYGYT
TRBJ2-5 | 14 | TRBV19 | ATSRGSGGPRETQY
TRBJ2-7 | 10 | TRBV9 | ARVAGNYEQY
TRBJ2-3 | 11 | TRBV7-9 | ATRGAGVDTQY
TRBJ2-5 | 13 | TRBV2 | ASSDPAGGSETQY
TRBJ1-5 | 12 | TRBV28 | ASRGQGGYQPQH
TRBJ1-6 | 12 | TRBV9 | ASSVKGADSPLH
TRBJ2-7 | 13 | TRBV28 | ASIKRGTGIAEQY
TRBJ1-5 | 14 | TRBV4-1 | ASSQETKGSNQPQH
TRBJ1-5 | 11 | TRBV13 | ASSLGQGDPQH